The entry that follows covers one T cell receptor (beta chain) sequence. Its antigen is unknown. Prepared TCR beta cDNA libraries contained unique molecular identifiers. About 500,000 cDNA molecules were obtained per 1 to 10 million input T cells. TCRdb used MiXCR to reprocess the PCR reads, holding one entry per CDR3 protein. This table holds roughly 200,000 distinct CDR3 sequences, over 25% found once. The entry originates in a study of post-analysis software for immune sequencing data. Study overall: Multiple sclerosis in the patients followed relapsing-remitting, secondary progressive and progressive-relapsing courses.

Notes on the study in general: When compared against controls, multiple sclerosis patients showed significantly lower normalized Chao1 diversity. TRBV5-6, TRBV5-1 and TRBV20-1 were among roughly five TRBV segments more frequent in patients than controls. The authors found that F measure strongly co-clustered same-batch samples.

The germline V and J ends were trimmed by 5 bases and 3 bases, with 21 bases remaining between them. The CDR3 contains 17 residues. In germline, CDR1 is SEHNR, CDR2 FQNEAQ (reference sequence). The TCR comes from a girl between 2 and 17 years old with multiple sclerosis. The rearrangement joins TRBV7-9 to TRBJ2-3; D possibly corresponds to TRBD2 (6 bases). The sample was blood. The CDR3: CASSRALGTQGTDTQYF. CDR3 sequence (DNA): TGTGCCAGCAGCCGCGCACTCGGGACTCAAGGGACAGATACGCAGTATTTT.